Presented here are 6 T cell receptor beta chains from one specimen sequenced in a study of T cells in localized non-small cell lung cancer. The repertoire was sequenced with immunoSEQ multiplex PCR; TCRdb's copy has only in-frame clones and lacks some. The repertoire holds around 26,000 clones, with around 89% as singletons. The sample consisted of peripheral blood mononuclear cells, taken before any cancer treatment. These receptors originate from a woman aged 35 to 70 with stage III lung adenocarcinoma.

The rearrangement uses TRBV5-4 and TRBJ1-2, with 9 bases that match TRBD1. CDR3 length equals 14 residues. V lost 4 bases and J lost 3; bases outside the gene matches: 4. Germline loops: CDR1 SGHNT, CDR2 YYREEE (reference sequence). Here the CDR3 DNA reads TGTGCCAGCAGCCCGGGACAGGGCCACTATGGCTACACCTTC. Protein product: CASSPGQGHYGYTF. The full variable domain, in which reference TRBV5-4 and TRBJ1-2 provide the parts outside the CDR3, is ETGVTQSPTHLIKTRGQQVTLRCSSQSGHNTVSWYQQALGQGPQFIFQYYREEENGRGNFPPRFSGLQFPNYSSELNVNALELDDSALYLCASSPGQGHYGYTFGSGTRLTVV.

This clone was counted only a few times. The V gene is TRBV7-8, the J gene TRBJ1-1; D perhaps matches TRBD1 (5 bases). Germline loops: CDR1 SGHVS, CDR2 FQNEAQ. This CDR3 contains 15 residues. Between the trimmed V and J ends, which lost 1 base and 0 bases, there was a span of 9 bases. CDR3 sequence (DNA): TGTGCCAGCAGCTTAGGGGACGGGATGAACACTGAAGCTTTCTTT. This sequence encodes CASSLGDGMNTEAFF. Drawing the rest from reference TRBV7-8 and TRBJ1-1, the complete variable domain is GAGVSQSPRYKVAKRGQDVALRCDPISGHVSLFWYQQALGQGPEFLTYFQNEAQLDKSGLPSDRFFAERPEGSVSTLKIQRTQQEDSAVYLCASSLGDGMNTEAFFGQGTRLTVV.

The V and J genes are TRBV5-6 and TRBJ2-1; D is undetermined. V was cut by 0 bases and J by 4 bases, with 8 bases left in between. Germline values: CDR1 SGHDT, CDR2 YYEEEE. CDR3 length: 14 residues. The CDR3 coding sequence is TGTGCCAGCAGCTTGGGGGCCGCTTACAATGAGCAGTTCTTC. It translates to CASSLGAAYNEQFF.

This clone was counted a few times. The chain couples TRBV27 to TRBJ2-1; the D is unclear. The ends were cut back, 0 bases at V and 10 bases at J, with 16 bases in the middle. This CDR3 has 15 amino acids. CDR1 MNHEY and CDR2 SMNVEV come from the germline V gene (reference sequence). CDR3: CASSLSERRVGEQFF. DNA for the CDR3: TGTGCCAGCAGTTTATCTGAACGTCGAGTCGGCGAGCAGTTCTTC.

This clone was recorded a few times. The V call is TRBV7-2, the J call TRBJ1-5, with D tentatively TRBD1 (6 bases). Germline loops: CDR1 SGHTA, CDR2 FQGNSA. The CDR3 runs 16 residues. V lost 3 bases and J lost 0, with 12 bases in between. For the CDR3, the DNA is TGTGCCAGCAGCTTCACAGGGCAATATAGCAATCAGCCCCAGCATTTT. As protein: CASSFTGQYSNQPQHF.

As regards this clone: A read error is possible here, since a much larger clone lies one base away. The rearrangement uses TRBV7-9 and TRBJ1-2; D not certain. The germline V and J ends were trimmed by 5 bases and 7 bases, with 14 bases remaining between them. From germline, CDR1 is SEHNR and CDR2 FQNEAQ (reference sequence). The CDR3 length is 13 residues. For the CDR3, the DNA is TGTGCCAGCAGCAAAAACCGGGGTAGTGGCTACACCTTC. Residues: CASSKNRGSGYTF.